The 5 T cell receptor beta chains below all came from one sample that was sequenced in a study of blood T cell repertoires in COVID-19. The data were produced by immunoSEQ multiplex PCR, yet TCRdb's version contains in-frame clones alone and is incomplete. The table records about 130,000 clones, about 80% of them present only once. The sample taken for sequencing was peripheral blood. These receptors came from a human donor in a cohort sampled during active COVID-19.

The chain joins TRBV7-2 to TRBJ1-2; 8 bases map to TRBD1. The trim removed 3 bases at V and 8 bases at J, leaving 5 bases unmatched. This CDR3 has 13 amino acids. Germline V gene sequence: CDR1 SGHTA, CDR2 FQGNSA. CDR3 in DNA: TGTGCCAGCAGCTTGGGACAGGAGAGGGGCTACACCTTC. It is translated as CASSLGQERGYTF. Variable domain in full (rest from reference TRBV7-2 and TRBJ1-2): GAGVSQSPSNKVTEKGKDVELRCDPISGHTALYWYRQSLGQGLEFLIYFQGNSAPDKSGLPSDRFSAERTGGSVSTLTIQRTQQEDSAVYLCASSLGQERGYTFGSGTRLTVV.

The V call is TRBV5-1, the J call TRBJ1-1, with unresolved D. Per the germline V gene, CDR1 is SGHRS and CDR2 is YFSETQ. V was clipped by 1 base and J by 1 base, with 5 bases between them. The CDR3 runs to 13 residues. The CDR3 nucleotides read TGCGCCAGCAGCTTGAACAGGAACACTGAAGCTTTCTTT. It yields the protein CASSLNRNTEAFF.

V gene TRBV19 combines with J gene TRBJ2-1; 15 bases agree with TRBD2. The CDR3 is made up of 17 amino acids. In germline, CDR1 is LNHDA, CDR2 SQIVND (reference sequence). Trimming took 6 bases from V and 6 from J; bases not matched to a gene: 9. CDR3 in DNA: TGTGCCAGTAGCCTGAGGGGACTAGCGGGGGGTTCCAATGAGCAGTTCTTC. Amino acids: CASSLRGLAGGSNEQFF. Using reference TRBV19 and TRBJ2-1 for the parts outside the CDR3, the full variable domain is DGGITQSPKYLFRKEGQNVTLSCEQNLNHDAMYWYRQDPGQGLRLIYYSQIVNDFQKGDIAEGYSVSREKKESFPLTVTSAQKNPTAFYLCASSLRGLAGGSNEQFFGPGTRLTVL.

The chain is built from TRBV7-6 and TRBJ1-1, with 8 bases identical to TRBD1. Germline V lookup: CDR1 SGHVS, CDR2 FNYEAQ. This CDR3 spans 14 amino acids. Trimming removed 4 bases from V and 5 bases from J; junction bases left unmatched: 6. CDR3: CASSWTGSETEAFF. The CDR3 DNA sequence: TGTGCCAGCAGCTGGACAGGGAGTGAGACTGAAGCTTTCTTT.

CDR3 region: CASSPGQGASREQYF. Written as DNA, the CDR3 is TGTGCCAGCTCACCCGGGCAGGGGGCCTCTCGCGAGCAGTACTTC. V is TRBV18 and J is TRBJ2-7, with TRBD1 matching over 8 bases. The V gene end was trimmed by 3 bases and the J gene end by 6 bases; junction bases not matched to a gene: 10. This CDR3 has 15 amino acids. Germline CDR1 KGHSH, CDR2 LQKENI.